Here is one TCR beta chain with its context. This clonotype was seen more than once but under ten times. Its specific antigen is unknown. No base qualities exist here, and no much larger clone lies one base off it. This sample is drawn from a study of regulatory T cells in long-lasting Graves disease (dated by TCRdb to the early 2020s). For context, the study as a whole: Newly diagnosed Graves' disease patients had taken antithyroid drugs for less than 3 months. Patients with persistent Graves' disease were compared with patients with newly diagnosed Graves' disease using TCR sequencing and RNA sequencing of peripheral blood. A total of about 35 samples underwent TCR sequencing, from about 13 patients with persistent Graves' disease and 20 patients with newly diagnosed Graves' disease. The study was conducted in China and was registered as a clinical trial. General conclusions and limits of the study: Preferential use of TRBV28, TRBJ1-2 and TRBJ2-5 was observed in persistent disease, whereas TRBV20-1 and TRBJ2-1 were favored in newly diagnosed disease. A larger number of public clonotypes was shared among persistent patients (approximately 3,000) than among newly diagnosed patients (roughly 980). Compared with newly diagnosed patients, persistent Graves' disease patients had lower TCR Shannon entropy and fewer highly expanded clones, which suggests clonal expansion. The study examined only peripheral blood because the primary lesion, thyroid tissue, could not be accessed. The small sample size was acknowledged by the authors as a limitation that may reduce accuracy. Sequencing and analysis were restricted to the TCR beta chain.

CDR1 SGHTA and CDR2 FQGNSA are derived from the germline V gene. From the cysteine up to the phenylalanine, the CDR3 has a length of 16 residues. Just CDR3 DNA is preserved here, 48 bases in frame from base 1. From V the trimming removes 1 base and from J it removes 5 bases, while the gene matches leave 10 bases of the junction unaccounted for. Library generation was performed with multiplex PCR. TCRdb lists the instrument as Illumina HiSeq 4000. iRepertoire HTBI primers and Arm-PCR amplification of CDR3 regions were used to construct TCR beta libraries. Before sequencing, the PCR products underwent gel purification. In the source study's methods: Gene usage analysis of CDR3 amino acid clonotypes used the roughly 62 TRBV and about 13 TRBJ segments found across samples. Filtered high-quality paired reads were merged into contigs using COPE and FqMerger. BLAST was used to align contigs to IMGT TRBV, TRBD and TRBJ reference genes, and CDR3 was defined according to IMGT. Any clonotype with a frequency above 0.1% was counted as a highly expanded clone. Shannon entropy served as the measure of repertoire diversity, while the Gini coefficient captured V-J evenness. A clonotype was considered public if more than one individual shared it. TCRdb itself trimmed the public reads at Q25 with fastp, ran MiXCR and retained productive beta chains. CDR3 protein sequences are deduplicated, and each keeps its most common genes and DNA. TCRdb assigned the V and J calls; the authors' analysis was not used. The table for this sample lists roughly 510,000 distinct CDR3 sequences; about 16% of them were counted only once. The top ten hold more than 10% of the sample.

The time point label here, explained by the study, means: newly diagnosed GD, antithyroid drugs for less than 3 months. RNA was extracted from PBMCs in TRIzol for both TCR sequencing and RNA sequencing. Graves' disease was diagnosed according to American Thyroid Association guidelines. Recruitment of patients was carried out at an endocrinology department in Xi'an, China. From each patient, about 9.7 milliliters of peripheral blood was collected into an EDTA anticoagulant tube. Ficoll Paque Plus density gradient separation was used to isolate PBMCs, and no additional T cell sorting was done. An Agilent 2100 Bioanalyzer and agarose gel were used to assess RNA quality, and a NanoDrop 2000 was used to measure RNA concentration. Another study also made use of these data, one on T cells in Graves' hyperthyroidism and ophthalmopathy. That second publication adds: Stable Graves' hyperthyroidism was defined as the absence of progression to ophthalmopathy over 18 months of follow-up. Hyperthyroidism patients were newly diagnosed, had a disease duration of under 2 months, and were aged 18 to 65 years. Exclusion was applied to patients with uncontrolled infections, other autoimmune diseases, pregnancy or lactation. Diagnoses relied on clinical symptoms, serum thyroxine and TRAb, thyroid ultrasound and orbital computed tomography. The TCR CDR3 was subjected to a first round of RT-PCR using the HTBI primer set and the Qiagen OneStep RT-PCR kit. Most expanded thyroid clonotypes (frequency above 0.001) were also detected in blood, a finding suggesting that blood repertoires may reflect thyroid immune responses. Ophthalmopathy was separated from stable hyperthyroidism by a 13 V-J signature model, with about 86% sensitivity and about 81% specificity obtained in cross-validation and 80%/75% obtained in testing. During validation, the model predicted progression to ophthalmopathy a median of around six months ahead of onset, with around 71% sensitivity and more than 72% specificity. A discovery cohort of about a hundred patients, roughly 45 with Graves' ophthalmopathy and roughly 59 with stable Graves' hyperthyroidism, was used to find distinguishing TCR V-J signatures. Whether ophthalmopathy could be predicted prospectively was tested in an independent validation cohort made up of 18 to 20 hyperthyroidism patients plus 17 patients who later progressed to ophthalmopathy. The 90 to 100 discovery patients were randomly divided into training and test sets at a 7:3 ratio. In more than five Graves' hyperthyroidism patients, the study also compared T-cell repertoires from thyroid tissue with T-cell repertoires from blood. Following sampling, methimazole starting at 30 mg daily was given to hyperthyroidism patients, and high-dose intravenous methylprednisolone was given to ophthalmopathy patients. A second multiplex PCR round built the libraries, followed by size selection and purification. Sequencing of the libraries was done on an Illumina HiSeq2000 using paired-end 100 bp reads. Raw data were processed with SOAPnuke, discarding reads with adapters, uncalled bases, mean Phred below 15, or no exact constant-primer or identifier match. COPE v1.2.5 was used to merge the high-quality paired reads, and each unique nucleotide sequence was defined as a clonotype. Clonotypes were aligned to IMGT TRBV, TRBD and TRBJ reference segments using MiTCR v1.1. The analysis included only V-J combinations with a frequency above 0.0001, which together covered 99.2% of the repertoires. A TCS score was defined as the ratio between F50 (clonal expansion) and ExV (chaos), using BLOSUM62-based TCRdist between CDR3 peptides within each V-J. Welch's t-statistics and random forest reduced just over 500 V-J features to about 13, which were used in a naive Bayes classifier (R e1071). Sample size was not statistically predetermined, and blinding of investigators to group allocation was not performed. According to the paper, TCR Vbeta CDR3 sequencing was carried out on approximately 140 peripheral blood samples, which came from under 50 ophthalmopathy, fewer than 80 hyperthyroidism and approximately 17 progressor patients.

The chain is made from TRBV7-2 and TRBJ1-1, and 7 bases in between align with TRBD1. Sequencing was performed on peripheral blood mononuclear cells (PBMCs), taken at new diagnosis, from a patient treated with antithyroid drugs. The receptor was isolated from a man aged 18 to 35 with Graves disease. Donor details come from another sample of the same person, matched by shared clones. Here is the DNA: TGTGCCAGCAGCTTAGGGGGTTTGCCAGGGGGAACTGAAGCTTTCTTT. It codes for CASSLGGLPGGTEAFF.